The 31 T cell receptor beta chains below come from one sample, sequenced in a study of cytomegalovirus exposure and HLA in healthy donors. It was with 60 Vbeta and 13 Jbeta primers that the PCR ran. Generated by immunoSEQ multiplex PCR, the TCRdb table keeps only in-frame clones and is missing some. In the table there are roughly 98,000 clones, over 75% of which are singletons. The sample was PBMCs. The receptor source for this set is a middle-aged man in good health and CMV-seronegative.

The chain joins TRBV6-6 to TRBJ2-1; possibly TRBD2 for D (6 bases). The V gene lost 5 bases and the J gene lost 5 bases, with 19 bases spanning the gap. The length of the CDR3 is 16 residues. Germline CDR1 MNHNY, CDR2 SVGAGI (reference sequence). CDR3 in DNA: TGTGCCAGCAGTGCCCTGGGTATCGGGACTCACAATGAGCAGTTCTTC. Translating gives CASSALGIGTHNEQFF.

The chain employs TRBV28 and TRBJ2-3, with a possible D match to TRBD1 (6 bases). The CDR3 sequence is 16 residues long. Germline loops: CDR1 MDHEN, CDR2 SYDVKM. Trimming took off 2 bases at V and 0 bases at J, with 12 bases between the two ends. The CDR3 coding sequence is TGTGCCAGCAGTTTAACGGACAGATCTAGCACAGATACGCAGTATTTT. Amino acid sequence: CASSLTDRSSTDTQYF.

The gene calls are TRBV30 and TRBJ1-5; 7 nucleotides match TRBD1. J gave up 0 bases and V 7 bases, and 3 bases lay outside the gene matches. The CDR3 is 13 amino acids. Germline CDR1 and CDR2: GTSNPN and SVGIG (reference sequence). This chain's CDR3 is CASTGDSNQPQHF. DNA for the CDR3: TGTGCCTCCACAGGGGATAGCAATCAGCCCCAGCATTTT. Drawing the rest from reference TRBV30 and TRBJ1-5, the complete variable domain is SQTIHQWPATLVQPVGSPLSLECTVEGTSNPNLYWYRQAAGRGLQLLFYSVGIGQISSEVPQNLSASRPQDRQFILSSKKLLLSDSGFYLCASTGDSNQPQHFGDGTRLSIL.

This chain joins TRBV7-9 and TRBJ2-3, with 8 bases matching TRBD2. This CDR3 contains 15 residues. CDR1 and CDR2 (germline): SEHNR, FQNEAQ (reference sequence). V was clipped by 2 bases and J by 5 bases; unmatched bases: 6. DNA for the CDR3: TGTGCCAGCAGCTTAAGTCGGGGGGGCATAGATACGCAGTATTTT. It yields the protein CASSLSRGGIDTQYF.

The chain recombines TRBV5-4 with TRBJ1-4; the match to TRBD1 covers 7 bases. The CDR3 runs 14 residues. V was clipped by 2 bases and J by 8 bases; unmatched bases: 6. Germline V gene data show CDR1 as SGHNT and CDR2 as YYREEE (reference sequence). The CDR3 loop reads CASSLGGGREKLFF. CDR3 DNA: TGTGCCAGCAGCTTAGGAGGGGGCCGGGAAAAACTGTTTTTT.

The CDR3 nucleotides read TGTGCCAGCAGTCCTAGCGGGATCCCAGAGAAGACCCAGTACTTC. Protein product: CASSPSGIPEKTQYF. The chain employs TRBV28 and TRBJ2-5, with TRBD2 matching 9 bases. Germline CDR1 reads MDHEN; CDR2 reads SYDVKM. With V trimmed by 5 bases and J by 6 bases, 10 bases remained unmatched. CDR3 size: 15 residues.

The rearrangement links TRBV2 to TRBJ1-2; D is ambiguous. V lost 6 bases, J lost 3 bases, and 17 bases lay in between. Germline CDR1 reads SNHLY; CDR2 reads FYNNEI. The CDR3 runs to 15 residues. The CDR3 loop is CASRAGSLGYYGYTF. CDR3 DNA sequence: TGTGCCAGCAGGGCAGGAAGTTTAGGATACTATGGCTACACCTTC.

The chain links TRBV12-5 to TRBJ2-1; 10 bases line up with TRBD2. Germline CDR1 is LGHNT and CDR2 is FRNRAP. The V gene end was trimmed by 2 bases and the J gene end by 7 bases; junction bases not matched to a gene: 5. The CDR3 extends over 15 amino acids. The CDR3 coding sequence is TGTGCTAGTGGTTTGAATCTAGCGGGAGTTAATGAGCAGTTCTTC. This encodes CASGLNLAGVNEQFF.

This clone has only one observation. The gene calls are TRBV7-2 and TRBJ1-2; TRBD1 matches at 7 bases. V dropped 4 bases and J dropped 2; count of bases not matched to a gene: 4. The CDR3 contains 14 residues. The germline V gene has CDR1 SGHTA and CDR2 FQGNSA. CDR3 region: CASSSGTVNYGYTF. Written as DNA, the CDR3 is TGTGCCAGCAGCTCAGGGACAGTAAACTATGGCTACACCTTC.

The chain employs TRBV28 and TRBJ1-4; no firm D call. CDR1 is MDHEN and CDR2 is SYDVKM in the germline V gene. V gave up 6 bases and J gave up 8 bases, with 22 bases separating them. This CDR3 contains 16 residues. The CDR3 DNA reads TGTGCCAGCAGCCCCGTAGGCCGAGGGCTTGGGGAAAAACTGTTTTTT. Amino acid sequence: CASSPVGRGLGEKLFF. Supplemented by reference TRBV28 and TRBJ1-4, the full variable domain reads DVKVTQSSRYLVKRTGEKVFLECVQDMDHENMFWYRQDPGLGLRLIYFSYDVKMKEKGDIPEGYSVSREKKERFSLILESASTNQTSMYLCASSPVGRGLGEKLFFGSGTQLSVL.

This chain joins TRBV2 and TRBJ2-6, with TRBD1 as a possible D gene (5 bases). This CDR3 has 15 residues. V was pared by 4 bases and J by 2 bases, with 9 bases between. Germline lookup yields CDR1 SNHLY and CDR2 FYNNEI. CDR3 DNA sequence: TGTGCCAGCAGTGGGGCAGGGCCTGGGGCCAACGTCCTGACTTTC. Encoded protein: CASSGAGPGANVLTF. Combining the CDR3 with reference TRBV2 and TRBJ2-6 gives the whole variable domain EPEVTQTPSHQVTQMGQEVILRCVPISNHLYFYWYRQILGQKVEFLVSFYNNEISEKSEIFDDQFSVERPDGSNFTLKIRSTKLEDSAMYFCASSGAGPGANVLTFGAGSRLTVL.

The chain links TRBV28 to TRBJ1-1; D might be TRBD1 (6 bases). The V end was cut by 5 bases, the J end by 6 bases, with 13 bases between. Germline V gene data show CDR1 as MDHEN and CDR2 as SYDVKM. This CDR3 region has 13 residues. The CDR3 loop is CASSLPQGPEAFF. DNA for the CDR3: TGTGCCAGCAGTCTCCCCCAGGGGCCTGAAGCTTTCTTT.

CDR3 residues: CASSPRNQETQYF. The DNA of the CDR3 is TGTGCCAGCAGTCCCAGAAACCAAGAGACCCAGTACTTC. The chain uses TRBV27 and TRBJ2-5; D is uncertain. Germline-derived CDR1 and CDR2 are MNHEY and SMNVEV (reference sequence). The CDR3 has 13 amino acids. With 5 bases removed from V and 0 bases from J, the gap between germline ends came to 7 bases.

The chain employs TRBV29-1 and TRBJ2-4, with 8 bases lining up with TRBD1. The CDR3 has 13 amino acids. The V gene end was trimmed by 4 bases and the J gene end by 7 bases; junction bases not matched to a gene: 6. Per the germline V gene, CDR1 is SQVTM and CDR2 is ANQGSEA. CDR3 protein: CSVARGRGNIQYF. In DNA form, the CDR3 reads TGCAGCGTTGCCAGGGGGCGTGGGAACATTCAGTACTTC.

The chain is built from TRBV18 and TRBJ1-4, with unresolved D. CDR3 length: 15 residues. Germline-derived CDR1 and CDR2 are KGHSH and LQKENI. Trimming removed 1 base from V and 7 bases from J, with 13 bases in between. The CDR3 region has the DNA TGTGCCAGCTCACCACAAGGGTATAGCGGTGAAAAACTGTTTTTT. Translating gives CASSPQGYSGEKLFF.

The rearrangement joins TRBV2 to TRBJ2-3; 7 bases are shared with TRBD2. V shed 5 bases, J shed 2 bases, and the junction held 4 bases outside the gene matches. CDR1 and CDR2 (germline): SNHLY, FYNNEI. The CDR3 length is 14 residues. The CDR3 DNA follows: TGTGCCAGCAGTATGGCGGGAGTCACAGATACGCAGTATTTT. Translating gives CASSMAGVTDTQYF.

In this sample, this clone turned up once. The chain links TRBV30 to TRBJ1-2; the D gene is possibly TRBD1 (6 bases). V lost 2 bases and J 7 bases, leaving 17 bases between the germline ends. The CDR3 has 14 amino acids. CDR1 and CDR2 from the germline V gene are GTSNPN and SVGIG (reference sequence). For the CDR3, the DNA is TGTGCCTGGAGTCCCCTTTTGGGGGCGACTGGCTACACCTTC. Translation: CAWSPLLGATGYTF.

The chain employs TRBV30 and TRBJ2-1; 9 positions match TRBD2. Trimming took 0 bases from V and 5 from J; bases not matched to a gene: 11. The CDR3 has 17 residues. Per the germline V gene, CDR1 is GTSNPN and CDR2 is SVGIG (reference sequence). The CDR3 loop reads CAWSVPRSSGRNNEQFF. CDR3 coding DNA: TGTGCCTGGAGTGTCCCTCGTAGTAGCGGGAGAAACAATGAGCAGTTCTTC.

J is TRBJ2-1 and V is TRBV29-1; D not certain. Trimming took 4 bases from V and 6 from J, leaving 10 bases between them. Germline V lookup: CDR1 SQVTM, CDR2 ANQGSEA. The CDR3 spans 12 residues. For the CDR3, the DNA is TGCAGCGTTGTAGAACAGACCAATGAGCAGTTCTTC. This gives the protein CSVVEQTNEQFF.

This clone was picked up many times. The CDR3 reads CAWEREGYNEQFF. The CDR3 nucleotides are TGTGCCTGGGAGCGGGAGGGGTACAATGAGCAGTTCTTC. The chain links TRBV30 to TRBJ2-1; 10 bases are a match to TRBD2. The CDR3 consists of 13 residues. Per the germline V gene, CDR1 is GTSNPN and CDR2 is SVGIG (reference sequence). Unmatched junction bases numbered 2, after V lost 5 bases and J lost 4 bases.

This chain joins TRBV30 and TRBJ2-7, with D unresolved. Germline CDR1 reads GTSNPN; CDR2 reads SVGIG (reference sequence). The V and J ends lost 3 bases and 3 bases respectively, with 9 bases between them. CDR3 length equals 12 residues. The CDR3 spells CAWSPRGYEQYF. The CDR3 coding sequence is TGTGCCTGGAGCCCAAGAGGCTACGAGCAGTACTTC.

The rearrangement uses TRBV2 and TRBJ2-5; a weak D match, TRBD1 (6 bases). Trimming shortened V by 4 bases and J by 7 bases, and 10 bases separated the two germline ends. The CDR3 extends over 12 amino acids. Per germline, CDR1 SNHLY and CDR2 FYNNEI. CDR3 nucleotide sequence: TGTGCCAGCAGTGTTGACAGGTTGACCCAGTACTTC. Protein product: CASSVDRLTQYF.

V and J are TRBV5-1 and TRBJ2-7; TRBD1 matches 9 bases. The trim removed 0 bases at V and 8 bases at J, leaving 9 bases unmatched. The CDR3 has 15 amino acids. Germline CDR1 reads SGHRS; CDR2 reads YFSETQ. The CDR3 DNA reads TGCGCCAGCAGCTTGGGGGACAGGGACCCACTAAAGCAGTACTTC. It specifies CASSLGDRDPLKQYF.

This clone was recorded a few times. The gene calls are TRBV20-1 and TRBJ2-7, with D tentatively TRBD2 (5 bases). V shed 5 bases and J shed 3 bases, with 8 bases lying between them. The CDR3 has 11 residues. Germline assignment: CDR1 DFQATT and CDR2 SNEGSKA (reference sequence). This chain's CDR3 is CSAPSGYEQYF. DNA for the CDR3: TGCAGTGCTCCGAGCGGCTACGAGCAGTACTTC.

V gene TRBV2 combines with J gene TRBJ2-1; D possibly corresponds to TRBD2 (6 bases). The CDR3 is made up of 13 amino acids. V gave up 10 bases and J gave up 6 bases, with 16 bases separating them. Germline CDR1 reads SNHLY; CDR2 reads FYNNEI. The CDR3: CATGRERVNEQFF. CDR3 in DNA: TGTGCCACAGGACGGGAGAGGGTCAATGAGCAGTTCTTC. The full variable domain, its missing parts supplied by reference TRBV2 and TRBJ2-1, is EPEVTQTPSHQVTQMGQEVILRCVPISNHLYFYWYRQILGQKVEFLVSFYNNEISEKSEIFDDQFSVERPDGSNFTLKIRSTKLEDSAMYFCATGRERVNEQFFGPGTRLTVL.

The chain combines TRBV27 with TRBJ1-5; the match to TRBD1 covers 7 bases. This CDR3 is 15 amino acids long. Looked up from germline, CDR1 is MNHEY and CDR2 is SMNVEV (reference sequence). Germline trimming cut 5 bases from V and 4 bases from J; bases unmatched to any gene: 8. The CDR3 reads CASSSYRGVNQPQHF. The CDR3 nucleotides are TGTGCCAGCAGTAGCTACAGGGGTGTGAATCAGCCCCAGCATTTT.

The chain has TRBV28 and TRBJ2-5; TRBD1 matches 7 bases. Trimming at V came to 2 bases and at J to 4 bases, leaving 4 bases not matched to a gene. The length of the CDR3 is 14 residues. In germline, CDR1 is MDHEN, CDR2 SYDVKM. CDR3 nucleotides: TGTGCCAGCAGTTTAAACGACAGGGTAGAGACCCAGTACTTC. It yields the protein CASSLNDRVETQYF.

This clone was seen at least ten times. The sample has other DNA sequences that encode this CDR3 too. The chain is built from TRBV9 and TRBJ2-7, with D possibly being TRBD2 (5 bases). The germline gives CDR1 SGDLS, CDR2 YYNGEE. V lost 0 bases and J lost 3, with 10 bases in between. The CDR3 extends over 14 amino acids. In nucleotides, the CDR3 is TGTGCCAGCAGCGTAGCCCCAGGAGGCTACGAGCAGTACTTC. Translating it yields CASSVAPGGYEQYF.

The V call is TRBV11-2, the J call TRBJ1-2, with TRBD1 identical over 7 bases. Germline V gene sequence: CDR1 SGHAT, CDR2 FQNNGV. V was pared by 3 bases and J by 3 bases, with 7 bases of the junction left unmatched. CDR3 length: 15 residues. CDR3 nucleotides: TGTGCCAGCAGCTTTCGACAGGGTAGCTACTATGGCTACACCTTC. This codes for CASSFRQGSYYGYTF.

J is TRBJ1-1 and V is TRBV30; 7 nucleotides line up with TRBD1. This CDR3 is built from 14 residues. CDR1 and CDR2 from the germline V gene are GTSNPN and SVGIG (reference sequence). Unmatched junction bases numbered 5, after V lost 0 bases and J lost 4 bases. The CDR3 reads CAWSVSPGGTEAFF. The CDR3 nucleotides read TGTGCCTGGAGTGTTTCCCCAGGGGGCACTGAAGCTTTCTTT.

This clone was seen a handful of times. The J gene is TRBJ2-3, the V gene TRBV19; D is undetermined. V was pared by 5 bases and J by 2 bases, with 8 bases between. This CDR3 contains 13 residues. CDR1 is LNHDA and CDR2 is SQIVND in the germline V gene (reference sequence). The CDR3 nucleotides read TGTGCCAGTAGTGTTACCTACACAGATACGCAGTATTTT. Translation: CASSVTYTDTQYF.